The rows below give T cell receptor beta chains drawn from one sample of a study of siplizumab effects on memory and regulatory T cells. The table came from immunoSEQ multiplex PCR; TCRdb's copy has only in-frame clones and leaves some out. The repertoire holds 62,000 or so clones, with approximately 87% as singletons. The sequencing sample was made of memory CD4+ T cells sorted from blood. These receptors came from a human donor in good health. The CDR3 runs from the conserved cysteine through the conserved F or W. The order of the fields is D gene, J gene, V gene, clone size, CDR3 DNA, CDR3 protein. D genes are given only for firm matches. Size is omitted from some rows. Given values are once, few, many or a class for expanded clones.

d_gene: .; j_gene: TRBJ1-3; v_gene: TRBV11-2; abundance: .; CDR3nt: TGTGCCAGCAGCCCGGGACGGCTAATCTCTGGAAACACCATATATTTT; CDR3aa: CASSPGRLISGNTIYF
d_gene: .; j_gene: TRBJ2-7; v_gene: TRBV28; abundance: .; CDR3nt: TGTGCCAGCAGGGTGGGGAGCTCCTACGAGCAGTACTTC; CDR3aa: CASRVGSSYEQYF
d_gene: TRBD2; j_gene: TRBJ2-1; v_gene: TRBV6-5; abundance: .; CDR3nt: TGTGCCAGCAGTTACGGTCTAGCGGGACCCAATGAGCAGTTCTTC; CDR3aa: CASSYGLAGPNEQFF
d_gene: TRBD1; j_gene: TRBJ2-1; v_gene: TRBV5-1; abundance: .; CDR3nt: TGCGCCAGCGGGACAGGGGGCAGCTACAATGAGCAGTTCTTC; CDR3aa: CASGTGGSYNEQFF
d_gene: .; j_gene: TRBJ1-5; v_gene: TRBV19; abundance: .; CDR3nt: TGTGCCAGTAGTCGGGGACGGGATCAGCCCCAGCATTTT; CDR3aa: CASSRGRDQPQHF
d_gene: .; j_gene: TRBJ2-5; v_gene: TRBV7-9; abundance: .; CDR3nt: TGTGCCAGCAGCTTCTCTCCTGGTGGGGATTTAGAGACCCAGTACTTC; CDR3aa: CASSFSPGGDLETQYF
d_gene: TRBD1; j_gene: TRBJ1-5; v_gene: TRBV28; abundance: .; CDR3nt: TGTGCCAGCAGACCTACCCCAGGGACAGGAGGGAATCAGCCCCAGCATTTT; CDR3aa: CASRPTPGTGGNQPQHF
d_gene: .; j_gene: TRBJ2-7; v_gene: TRBV4-2; abundance: .; CDR3nt: TGTGCCAGCAGCCAGGCGGGACCCTACGAGCAGTACTTC; CDR3aa: CASSQAGPYEQYF
d_gene: TRBD1; j_gene: TRBJ2-6; v_gene: TRBV5-5; abundance: .; CDR3nt: TGTGCCAGCAGCCTGACAGGGGGCGCGGGTGGGGCCAACGTCCTGACTTTC; CDR3aa: CASSLTGGAGGANVLTF
d_gene: .; j_gene: TRBJ2-2; v_gene: TRBV9; abundance: .; CDR3nt: TGTGCCAGCGAGGGATTGGTTTCCGGGGAGCTGTTTTTT; CDR3aa: CASEGLVSGELFF
d_gene: .; j_gene: TRBJ2-7; v_gene: TRBV28; abundance: once; CDR3nt: TGTGCCAGCAGCCATGAATCCGGGACACTGAACTACGAGCAGTACTTC; CDR3aa: CASSHESGTLNYEQYF
d_gene: TRBD1; j_gene: TRBJ2-7; v_gene: TRBV18; abundance: .; CDR3nt: TGTGCCAGCTCACCACAGGGGACAGGCTCCTACGAGCAGTACTTC; CDR3aa: CASSPQGTGSYEQYF
d_gene: .; j_gene: TRBJ1-5; v_gene: TRBV10-2; abundance: .; CDR3nt: TGCGCCAGCAGGCGGGACATCGATGGCAATCAGCCCCAGCATTTT; CDR3aa: CASRRDIDGNQPQHF
d_gene: TRBD2; j_gene: TRBJ2-3; v_gene: TRBV6-5; abundance: once; CDR3nt: TGTGCCAGCAGTCTAGCGGGTGGAGATACGCAGTATTTT; CDR3aa: CASSLAGGDTQYF
d_gene: .; j_gene: TRBJ2-3; v_gene: TRBV30; abundance: once; CDR3nt: TGTGCCTGGAGTGTAGGGGCATACGGCACAGATACGCAGTATTTT; CDR3aa: CAWSVGAYGTDTQYF
d_gene: TRBD1; j_gene: TRBJ2-7; v_gene: TRBV10-3; abundance: .; CDR3nt: TGTGCCATCAGCGACAGGGGTCGGAACGAGCAGTACTTC; CDR3aa: CAISDRGRNEQYF
d_gene: TRBD1; j_gene: TRBJ2-7; v_gene: TRBV6-5; abundance: .; CDR3nt: TGTGCCAGCAGTATACAGGACAGGGCCTACGAGCAGTACTTC; CDR3aa: CASSIQDRAYEQYF
d_gene: .; j_gene: TRBJ1-2; v_gene: TRBV27; abundance: few; CDR3nt: TGTGCCAGCAGTTTTGGGCAGAATGGCTACACCTTC; CDR3aa: CASSFGQNGYTF
d_gene: .; j_gene: TRBJ1-5; v_gene: TRBV28; abundance: .; CDR3nt: TGTGCCAGCACCACTAATCCGGGGCAAGGTCAGCCCCAGCATTTT; CDR3aa: CASTTNPGQGQPQHF
d_gene: TRBD1; j_gene: TRBJ2-7; v_gene: TRBV19; abundance: .; CDR3nt: TGTGCCAGTTCCATACCCGGGGACAGGGGATACGAGCAGTACTTC; CDR3aa: CASSIPGDRGYEQYF
d_gene: .; j_gene: TRBJ2-1; v_gene: TRBV27; abundance: .; CDR3nt: TGTGCCAGCAGTTTCCAGGGAAGAAATGAGCAGTTCTTC; CDR3aa: CASSFQGRNEQFF
d_gene: TRBD1; j_gene: TRBJ2-3; v_gene: TRBV15; abundance: .; CDR3nt: TGTGCCACCAGCAGCGGGGGACAGGGCAGAACGCAGTATTTT; CDR3aa: CATSSGGQGRTQYF
d_gene: .; j_gene: TRBJ2-2; v_gene: TRBV9; abundance: .; CDR3nt: TGTGCCAGCAGGCTACAGGCGAACACCGGGGAGCTGTTTTTT; CDR3aa: CASRLQANTGELFF
d_gene: TRBD1; j_gene: TRBJ2-7; v_gene: TRBV2; abundance: .; CDR3nt: TGTGCCAGCAAAAAAGGGGGCACTCCCTACGAGCAGTACTTC; CDR3aa: CASKKGGTPYEQYF
d_gene: TRBD2; j_gene: TRBJ2-1; v_gene: TRBV5-4; abundance: .; CDR3nt: TGTGCCAGCAGACGAACTAGCGGGGGAAATTACAATGAGCAGTTCTTC; CDR3aa: CASRRTSGGNYNEQFF
d_gene: .; j_gene: TRBJ1-2; v_gene: TRBV4-1; abundance: few; CDR3nt: TGCGCCAGCAGCCCTTTACTGTTTGGTAAGCGCTACACCTTC; CDR3aa: CASSPLLFGKRYTF
d_gene: .; j_gene: TRBJ1-1; v_gene: TRBV2; abundance: .; CDR3nt: TGTGCCAGCAGTGTAGGACGATTGAACACTGAAGCTTTCTTT; CDR3aa: CASSVGRLNTEAFF
d_gene: TRBD1; j_gene: TRBJ2-5; v_gene: TRBV9; abundance: .; CDR3nt: TGTGCCAGCAGCGTAACTACCGGGACAGCCCTAGGGGAGACCCAGTACTTC; CDR3aa: CASSVTTGTALGETQYF
d_gene: .; j_gene: TRBJ1-2; v_gene: TRBV5-6; abundance: .; CDR3nt: TGTGCCAGCAGCCCCGCGGAGTCGGGCTACACCTTC; CDR3aa: CASSPAESGYTF
d_gene: .; j_gene: TRBJ2-5; v_gene: TRBV2; abundance: once; CDR3nt: TGTGCCAGTATGTTCCGGACGGCGGAGACCCAGTACTTC; CDR3aa: CASMFRTAETQYF
d_gene: .; j_gene: TRBJ1-1; v_gene: TRBV2; abundance: .; CDR3nt: TGTGCCAGCAGTGTACAATTACAGGGGAACACTGAAGCTTTCTTT; CDR3aa: CASSVQLQGNTEAFF
d_gene: .; j_gene: TRBJ2-7; v_gene: TRBV6-6; abundance: .; CDR3nt: TGTGCCAGCAGTTACTCGTCCCGCAGCCCCTCCGAGCAGTACTTC; CDR3aa: CASSYSSRSPSEQYF
d_gene: TRBD2; j_gene: TRBJ2-3; v_gene: TRBV19; abundance: .; CDR3nt: TGTGCCAGTAGTATAGTACCAGCGGGAGGCCCAGATACGCAGTATTTT; CDR3aa: CASSIVPAGGPDTQYF
d_gene: TRBD1; j_gene: TRBJ1-2; v_gene: TRBV4-1; abundance: .; CDR3nt: TGCGCCAGCAGCCGGACAGGGGGCTCTGGCTACACCTTC; CDR3aa: CASSRTGGSGYTF
d_gene: .; j_gene: TRBJ1-5; v_gene: TRBV6-1; abundance: .; CDR3nt: TGTGCCAGCAGTGAAGAGGTGGGCAGGCCCGTGGGTCCCCAGCATTTT; CDR3aa: CASSEEVGRPVGPQHF
d_gene: .; j_gene: TRBJ2-7; v_gene: TRBV7-3; abundance: .; CDR3nt: TGTGCCAGCAGCCGAAATACAATTGACTCCTACGAGCAGTACTTC; CDR3aa: CASSRNTIDSYEQYF
d_gene: .; j_gene: TRBJ1-5; v_gene: TRBV6-1; abundance: .; CDR3nt: TGTGCCAGCCGGGAGGATCTTCGCAATCAGCCCCAGCATTTT; CDR3aa: CASREDLRNQPQHF
d_gene: .; j_gene: TRBJ1-5; v_gene: TRBV6-1; abundance: .; CDR3nt: TGTGCCAGCCGGAGGACACACAATCAGCCCCAGCATTTT; CDR3aa: CASRRTHNQPQHF
d_gene: .; j_gene: TRBJ2-1; v_gene: TRBV2; abundance: .; CDR3nt: TGTGCCAGTTCGGCTAATATGGGGGCGAGCTCCTACAATGAGCAGTTCTTC; CDR3aa: CASSANMGASSYNEQFF
d_gene: .; j_gene: TRBJ2-7; v_gene: TRBV6-1; abundance: .; CDR3nt: TGTGCCAGCATGAGGGACTGGGGCCCCGGGGAGCAGTACTTC; CDR3aa: CASMRDWGPGEQYF